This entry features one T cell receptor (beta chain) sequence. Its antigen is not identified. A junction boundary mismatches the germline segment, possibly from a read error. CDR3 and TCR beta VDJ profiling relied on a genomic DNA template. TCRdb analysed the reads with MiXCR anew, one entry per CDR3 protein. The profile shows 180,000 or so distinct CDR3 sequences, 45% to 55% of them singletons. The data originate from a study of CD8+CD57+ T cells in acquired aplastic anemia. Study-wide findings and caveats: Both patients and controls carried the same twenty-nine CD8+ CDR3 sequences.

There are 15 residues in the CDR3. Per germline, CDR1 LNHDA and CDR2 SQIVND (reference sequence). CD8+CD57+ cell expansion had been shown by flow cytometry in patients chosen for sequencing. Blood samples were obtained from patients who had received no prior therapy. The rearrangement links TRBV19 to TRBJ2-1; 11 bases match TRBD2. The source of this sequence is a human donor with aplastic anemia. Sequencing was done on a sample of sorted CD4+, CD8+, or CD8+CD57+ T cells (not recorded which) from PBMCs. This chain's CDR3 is CASSTLSGGANEQSF. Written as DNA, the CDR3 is TGTGCCAGCAGTACCCTTAGCGGGGGGGCCAATGAGCAGTCCTTC.